This passage covers 30 T cell receptor beta chains from one sample sequenced in a study of blood T cells in healthy people across ages (dated by TCRdb to 2013 to 2016). Library method: 5' RACE. These reads were obtained on an Illumina HiSeq 2500. A second PCR of roughly 7 to 11 cycles was performed with a sample-barcoded 5' primer and a J-beta primer mix. Using fastp at Q25 and MiXCR, TCRdb reprocessed the public reads and kept productive beta chains. Identical CDR3 protein sequences are pooled into one entry, listed with their most common genes and DNA. The sample contains approximately 780,000 distinct CDR3 sequences, roughly 24% of them found a single time. Under 3% of the sample is in the top ten clones. The same sample was also used in a study of T cells of mothers and their children.

The sequencing input was blood. Receptors were obtained from a boy between 5 and 17 years old in good health.

The chain recombines TRBV20-1 with TRBJ2-5; 9 bases fit TRBD2. CDR1 is DFQATT, CDR2 SNEGSKA, per germline (reference sequence). The CDR3 sequence is 15 residues long. V was clipped by 0 bases and J by 5 bases; unmatched bases: 7. The CDR3 DNA sequence: TGCAGTGCTAGAGATCCCGCTAGCGGGGACGAGACCCAGTACTTC. Its translation is CSARDPASGDETQYF.

This rearrangement joins TRBV12-3 or TRBV12-4 to TRBJ1-2; TRBD1 is a possible D gene (5 bases). V was trimmed by 7 bases and J by 0 bases, leaving 15 bases between them. CDR3 length equals 15 residues. In DNA, the CDR3 is TGTGCCAGCACTTCGAGGGGTGTCCCTAACTATGGCTACACCTTC. It encodes CASTSRGVPNYGYTF.

This clonotype showed up just a few times. J is TRBJ1-1 and V is TRBV12-3 or TRBV12-4; no definite D call. V lost 7 bases and J 0 bases, leaving 12 bases between the germline ends. The CDR3 sequence is 14 residues long. The CDR3 DNA sequence: TGTGCCAGCACAACCGGTTTCATGAACACTGAAGCTTTCTTT. It specifies CASTTGFMNTEAFF.

The rearrangement joins TRBV29-1 to TRBJ1-1, with 7 nucleotides matching TRBD1. Per germline, CDR1 SQVTM and CDR2 ANQGSEA. This CDR3 is built from 13 residues. V shed 6 bases and J 1 base; nucleotides not matched to a gene: 5. CDR3 residues: CSVEGTANTEAFF. The DNA for the CDR3 is TGCAGCGTCGAGGGGACAGCGAACACTGAAGCTTTCTTT. Drawing the rest from reference TRBV29-1 and TRBJ1-1, the complete variable domain is SAVISQKPSRDICQRGTSLTIQCQVDSQVTMMFWYRQQPGQSLTLIATANQGSEATYESGFVIDKFPISRPNLTFSTLTVSNMSPEDSSIYLCSVEGTANTEAFFGQGTRLTVV.

As for this clonotype: This clone may be a read error of a much larger clone one base away. The chain is built from TRBV6-5 and TRBJ1-2; D may be TRBD1 (5 bases). CDR3 length: 13 residues. Trimming shortened V by 6 bases and J by 4 bases, and 12 bases separated the two germline ends. Looked up from germline, CDR1 is MNHEY and CDR2 is SVGAGI. CDR3: CASSPEGSYGYTF. CDR3 nucleotide sequence: TGTGCCAGCAGCCCCGAGGGGTCCTATGGCTACACCTTC.

The rearrangement joins TRBV29-1 to TRBJ1-2, with D maybe TRBD1 (5 bases). CDR3 length equals 11 residues. Germline CDR1 is SQVTM and CDR2 is ANQGSEA. V lost 5 bases and J lost 11, with 15 bases in between. The CDR3 nucleotides read TGCAGCGTTATGGTGGGCAGGGCGTACACCTTC. Encoded protein: CSVMVGRAYTF.

In this sample, this clonotype turned up many times. V is TRBV7-9 and J is TRBJ2-1; perhaps TRBD1 as D (5 bases). Germline lookup yields CDR1 SEHNR and CDR2 FQNEAQ (reference sequence). The CDR3 runs 15 residues. V lost 5 bases to trimming and J lost 7 bases, with 18 bases between them. The CDR3 DNA reads TGTGCCAGCAGCCGCTTAGAAGGGCACAGGAATGAGCAGTTCTTC. Its translation is CASSRLEGHRNEQFF.

The chain employs TRBV11-1 and TRBJ2-5; 7 bases are a match to TRBD2. V was clipped by 3 bases and J by 0 bases; unmatched bases: 10. This CDR3 is built from 17 residues. Germline loops: CDR1 SGHAT, CDR2 FQDESV (reference sequence). The CDR3 region is CASSFGVFGGYQETQYF. CDR3 nucleotide sequence: TGTGCCAGCAGCTTCGGTGTTTTCGGGGGGTACCAAGAGACCCAGTACTTC.

The V and J genes are TRBV6-5 and TRBJ2-7, with a weak D call TRBD1 (6 bases). Trimming left V 6 bases short and J 1 base short, with 10 bases between. Per the germline V gene, CDR1 is MNHEY and CDR2 is SVGAGI. This CDR3 is built from 13 residues. CDR3 nucleotides: TGTGCCAGCAGCTCACAGGGTTCCTACGAGCAGTACTTC. This sequence encodes CASSSQGSYEQYF.

This clonotype occurred a few times. The rearrangement links TRBV14 to TRBJ1-6; D is unresolved. CDR1 is SGHDN, CDR2 FVKESK, per germline. The CDR3 is 13 residues long. With 4 bases removed from V and 14 bases from J, the gap between germline ends came to 15 bases. The CDR3 DNA reads as TGTGCCAGCAGCCGGTCGGGTCATGGCACCCTCCACTTT. Translating it yields CASSRSGHGTLHF. Variable domain in full (rest from reference TRBV14 and TRBJ1-6): EAGVTQFPSHSVIEKGQTVTLRCDPISGHDNLYWYRRVMGKEIKFLLHFVKESKQDESGMPNNRFLAERTGGTYSTLKVQPAELEDSGVYFCASSRSGHGTLHFGNGTRLTVT.

V gene TRBV6-1 combines with J gene TRBJ1-6; tentative D call: TRBD1 (6 bases). The germline V gene encodes CDR1 MNHNS and CDR2 SASEGT. Trimming stripped 5 bases from V and 2 bases from J, with 13 bases between. The CDR3 has 16 residues. The chain's CDR3 is CASSPADSTYNSPLHF. DNA for the CDR3: TGTGCCAGCAGTCCCGCGGACAGCACCTATAATTCACCCCTCCACTTT.

This clonotype was counted between two and nine times. This chain connects TRBV19 to TRBJ2-7; a weak D match, TRBD1 (5 bases). Looked up from germline, CDR1 is LNHDA and CDR2 is SQIVND (reference sequence). Deletions cut 5 bases from V and 4 bases from J, with 15 bases between. This CDR3 is 14 amino acids long. The CDR3 reads CASSSQLGPYEQYF. For the CDR3, the DNA is TGTGCCAGTAGTTCCCAGTTGGGGCCATACGAGCAGTACTTC.

This clonotype has more than one count but fewer than ten. The chain employs TRBV30 and TRBJ1-2; D call uncertain. V lost 5 bases, J lost 4 bases, and 17 bases lay in between. The CDR3 loop spans 14 amino acids. CDR1 and CDR2 (germline): GTSNPN, SVGIG (reference sequence). The DNA for the CDR3 is TGTGCCTGGGGAACCAAGACACGAAGCTATGGCTACACCTTC. Its translation is CAWGTKTRSYGYTF.

The rearrangement uses TRBV12-3 or TRBV12-4 and TRBJ1-1; D uncertain. CDR3 size: 14 residues. V was trimmed by 7 bases and J by 0 bases, leaving 12 bases between them. The CDR3 sequence is CASTRLGLNTEAFF. In DNA, the CDR3 is TGTGCCAGCACCCGCTTGGGATTGAACACTGAAGCTTTCTTT.

V and J are TRBV2 and TRBJ2-5; TRBD2 agrees at 11 bases. The J call may be in error: the DNA end matches TRBJ2-1 better. This CDR3 is 15 amino acids long. Germline CDR1 reads SNHLY; CDR2 reads FYNNEI. The DNA of the CDR3 is TGTGCCAGCAGCGTTAGCGGGGGGGCAGTTAATGAGCAGTTCTTC. Amino acid sequence: CASSVSGGAVNEQFF.

This rearrangement joins TRBV5-1 to TRBJ1-1; D remains unclear. Germline V gene lookup returns CDR1 SGHRS and CDR2 YFSETQ. CDR3 length: 14 amino acids. V shed 4 bases and J shed 1 base, with 11 bases lying between them. CDR3 DNA: TGCGCCAGCAGCATCGCGACGGGGAACACTGAAGCTTTCTTT. As protein: CASSIATGNTEAFF.

Only a few counts were recorded for this clonotype. The chain recombines TRBV6-2 or TRBV6-3 with TRBJ1-4, with no clear D. This CDR3 is 16 amino acids long. V was trimmed by 4 bases and J by 0 bases, leaving 12 bases between them. The V gene's germline CDR1 is MNHEY and CDR2 SVGEGT. The CDR3 region has the DNA TGTGCCAGCAGTTCTGGACGGCGTGCAACTAATGAAAAACTGTTTTTT. This codes for CASSSGRRATNEKLFF.

This clonotype was detected only a few times. The DNA for the CDR3 is TGTGCCAGCAGCGTAGGAAGGATACTCCAAGAGACCCAGTACTTC. The encoded protein is CASSVGRILQETQYF. The chain has TRBV9 and TRBJ2-5; D is undetermined. Trimming removed 0 bases at V and 1 base at J, with 10 bases between. The CDR3 consists of 15 residues. Germline CDR1 is SGDLS and CDR2 is YYNGEE.

This clonotype was seen a few times. The chain carries TRBV4-1 and TRBJ2-7; perhaps TRBD1 as D (6 bases). Germline V lookup: CDR1 MGHRA, CDR2 YSYEKL. The CDR3 runs to 15 residues. Trimming stripped 4 bases from V and 2 bases from J, with 15 bases between. The CDR3 region has the DNA TGCGCCAGCAGCCCTTCGGGACAAGCACCCTACGAGCAGTACTTC. Amino acid sequence: CASSPSGQAPYEQYF.

This clonotype was picked up a small number of times. The chain uses TRBV11-2 and TRBJ2-5; the match to TRBD1 covers 8 bases. V lost 9 bases, J lost 7 bases, and 10 bases stayed unmatched. In germline, CDR1 is SGHAT, CDR2 FQNNGV. The CDR3 totals 13 residues. The CDR3 coding sequence is TGTGCCAGTACCCTGGACAGGGAAGGGACCCAGTACTTC. The encoded protein is CASTLDREGTQYF.

V is TRBV6-5 and J is TRBJ2-1; possibly TRBD2 for D (5 bases). TRBJ2-7 explains the end of the DNA better; the J call may be wrong. The CDR3 sequence is 14 residues long. Germline V gene sequence: CDR1 MNHEY, CDR2 SVGAGI. CDR3 amino acids: CASSRDKRYYEQYF. CDR3 nucleotides: TGTGCCAGCAGTAGAGACAAGCGGTACTACGAGCAGTACTTC.

Here the CDR3 DNA reads TGTGCCAGCAGCGGGGCAGGGGCCCAAGAGACCCAGTACTTC. Amino acids: CASSGAGAQETQYF. V gene TRBV2 combines with J gene TRBJ2-5; a weak D match, TRBD1 (6 bases). Germline-derived CDR1 and CDR2 are SNHLY and FYNNEI. The CDR3 is made up of 14 amino acids. V lost 6 bases and J lost 1, with 12 bases in between.

The genes are TRBV3-1 and TRBJ2-3; weak D call: TRBD1 (6 bases). CDR1 is LGHDT, CDR2 YNNKEL, per germline (reference sequence). With 3 bases removed from V and 6 bases from J, the gap between germline ends came to 13 bases. The CDR3 runs 14 residues. The CDR3: CASSHQTGPDTQYF. CDR3 in DNA: TGTGCCAGCAGCCATCAAACAGGGCCCGATACGCAGTATTTT.

This clonotype was seen a handful of times. The chain has TRBV28 and TRBJ2-7; maybe TRBD2 (6 bases). The CDR3 is 14 amino acids. V was pared by 4 bases and J by 3 bases, with 13 bases between. CDR1 is MDHEN, CDR2 SYDVKM, per germline. In DNA, the CDR3 is TGTGCCAGCAGTTCTTCCGGGACTCGCTACGAGCAGTACTTC. As protein: CASSSSGTRYEQYF.

The chain links TRBV7-3 to TRBJ2-1; 9 nucleotides align to TRBD2. Unmatched junction bases numbered 3, after V lost 0 bases and J lost 0 bases. This CDR3 region has 17 residues. The germline V gene encodes CDR1 SGHTA and CDR2 FQGTGA. CDR3 protein: CASSLTSGGPSYNEQFF. The CDR3 nucleotides are TGTGCCAGCAGCTTAACTAGCGGGGGCCCCTCCTACAATGAGCAGTTCTTC.

V usage is TRBV2 and J usage is TRBJ2-6; 7 bases are shared with TRBD1. The J segment lost 2 bases and the V segment lost 9 bases, leaving 4 bases of the junction unmatched. CDR3 length equals 14 residues. CDR1 SNHLY and CDR2 FYNNEI come from the germline V gene. The CDR3 protein is CARGTGAGANVLTF. CDR3 nucleotides: TGTGCCAGGGGAACAGGGGCTGGGGCCAACGTCCTGACTTTC. The full variable domain, its missing parts supplied by reference TRBV2 and TRBJ2-6, is EPEVTQTPSHQVTQMGQEVILRCVPISNHLYFYWYRQILGQKVEFLVSFYNNEISEKSEIFDDQFSVERPDGSNFTLKIRSTKLEDSAMYFCARGTGAGANVLTFGAGSRLTVL.

The rearrangement joins TRBV20-1 to TRBJ2-3, with D maybe TRBD1 (6 bases). The V and J ends lost 0 bases and 0 bases respectively, with 16 bases between them. CDR1 and CDR2 from the germline V gene are DFQATT and SNEGSKA (reference sequence). This CDR3 contains 17 residues. CDR3 in amino acids: CSARDGQILSSTDTQYF. The CDR3 region has the DNA TGCAGTGCTAGAGATGGACAGATCCTCTCCAGCACAGATACGCAGTATTTT.

This clonotype has a handful of counts. The V gene is TRBV5-5, the J gene TRBJ2-1; 15 bases agree with TRBD2. CDR1 and CDR2 from the germline V gene are SGHKS and YYEKEE (reference sequence). V trimming: 1 base; J trimming: 9 bases; junction bases outside the gene matches: 2. CDR3 size: 15 residues. CDR3 coding DNA: TGTGCCAGCAGCTTGTGGACTAGCGGGGGGGGTGAGCAGTTCTTC. As protein: CASSLWTSGGGEQFF.

The chain carries TRBV2 and TRBJ1-2; 7 nucleotides match TRBD1. Germline CDR1 and CDR2: SNHLY and FYNNEI. The CDR3 spans 13 residues. Losses at the gene ends were 3 bases for V and 5 bases for J; bases not matched to a gene: 3. The CDR3 region is CASSDGTVYGYTF. The CDR3, as DNA: TGTGCCAGCAGTGACGGGACAGTTTATGGCTACACCTTC.

Concerning this clonotype itself: The junction differs from germline at one of its ends, possibly a read error. The chain links TRBV4-1 to TRBJ1-2; a weak D match, TRBD1 (5 bases). The germline V gene has CDR1 MGHRA and CDR2 YSYEKL. There are 14 residues in the CDR3. The CDR3 loop is CVSSQAIGVYGYTF. CDR3 in DNA: TGCGTCAGCAGCCAAGCTATAGGGGTCTATGGCTACACCTTC.